Presented here are 11 T cell receptor beta chains from one specimen sequenced in a study of metastatic and nonmetastatic thyroid tumors. TCRdb re-clonotyped the PCR reads via MiXCR. This sample has approximately 50,000 clones, with 20% to 25% found just once. Until they underwent thyroid surgery, no patient had received any treatment. The sequenced material came from blood. Source of these receptors: a female donor with papillary thyroid cancer or a benign thyroid nodule (not recorded which). Some clones in this sample may be carry-over from other donors' samples.

This clone was recorded many times. The V and J genes are TRBV5-6 and TRBJ2-7, with D possibly being TRBD1 or TRBD2 (6 bases each). The CDR3 consists of 15 residues. The ends were cut back, 4 bases at V and 1 base at J, with 15 bases in the middle. Per germline, CDR1 SGHDT and CDR2 YYEEEE. The CDR3 DNA sequence: TGTGCCAGCAGCCGGGACACCGGGGGTTCCTACGAGCAGTACTTC. Translating gives CASSRDTGGSYEQYF.

Remarks on this clone: Sequence at one end of the junction differs from germline and may be a read error. The sample contains more than one DNA sequence encoding this CDR3. The V gene is TRBV27, the J gene TRBJ2-7; maybe TRBD2 (5 bases). CDR3 size: 18 residues. The germline CDR1 and CDR2 sequences are MNHEY and SMNVEV (reference sequence). The CDR3 loop reads CASSFGPTLAGNSYERYF. As DNA, the CDR3 is TGTGCCAGCAGTTTCGGACCGACCCTAGCTGGAAACTCCTACGAGCGGTACTTC.

Remarks on this clone: Within the sample, other DNA sequences also encode this same CDR3. The CDR3 protein is CASRRGQGTAYGYTF. The CDR3 region has the DNA TGTGCCAGCAGACGTGGGCAGGGGACAGCCTATGGCTACACCTTC. The chain is built from TRBV6-4 and TRBJ1-2; TRBD1 matches 7 bases. The junction had 11 bases not matched to a gene; V was cut back by 6 bases and J by 4 bases. Germline assignment: CDR1 MRHNA and CDR2 SNTAGT. CDR3 length: 15 residues.

This clone occurred many times. V is TRBV20-1 and J is TRBJ1-1; 7 bases are a match to TRBD1. The trim removed 3 bases at V and 6 bases at J, leaving 7 bases unmatched. CDR3 length equals 13 residues. Germline loops: CDR1 DFQATT, CDR2 SNEGSKA (reference sequence). In nucleotides, the CDR3 is TGCAGTGCTAGCTCGGACAGGCCGGCTGAAGCTTTCTTT. It yields the protein CSASSDRPAEAFF.

This clone was found many times. The chain has TRBV5-8 and TRBJ2-7, with 10 positions matching TRBD1. This CDR3 spans 15 amino acids. V shed 4 bases and J 2 bases; nucleotides not matched to a gene: 6. Germline-derived CDR1 and CDR2 are SGHTS and YDEGEE. CDR3 loop: CASSRTGTGAYEQYF. Here the CDR3 DNA reads TGTGCCAGCAGCCGTACGGGGACAGGGGCCTACGAGCAGTACTTC.

This clone showed up many times. A read error may explain this, as a much larger clone is one base away. Other nucleotide sequences in the sample specify the same CDR3. This chain links TRBV12-3 or TRBV12-4 with TRBJ2-7; D ambiguous. CDR3 length: 13 amino acids. The CDR3 DNA follows: TGTGCCAGCAGTTTAACAGACTCCTACGAACAGTACTTC. Translation: CASSLTDSYEQYF.

The table lists this clone with many counts. This chain connects TRBV5-5 to TRBJ1-2; no reliable D call. The germline CDR1 and CDR2 sequences are SGHKS and YYEKEE (reference sequence). This CDR3 is built from 15 residues. Between the trimmed V and J ends, which lost 1 base and 7 bases, there was a span of 17 bases. CDR3 region: CASSLLILVSGGYTF. DNA of the CDR3: TGTGCCAGCAGCTTGCTGATTTTAGTATCGGGTGGCTACACCTTC.

This clone was observed at least ten times. The chain recombines TRBV18 with TRBJ1-1, with D unresolved. The CDR3 spans 14 residues. V was cut by 5 bases and J by 4 bases, with 14 bases left in between. The germline V gene has CDR1 KGHSH and CDR2 LQKENI. The DNA for the CDR3 is TGTGCCAGCTCAAAAACAAACGAGGGCACTGAAGCTTTCTTT. Its protein is CASSKTNEGTEAFF.

This clone is deemed medium-sized. The chain is built from TRBV5-1 and TRBJ1-6; D remains unclear. Germline values: CDR1 SGHRS, CDR2 YFSETQ. The CDR3 consists of 17 residues. Trimming took off 3 bases at V and 0 bases at J, with 13 bases between the two ends. CDR3 residues: CASSSSLLSSYNSPLHF. As DNA, the CDR3 is TGCGCCAGCAGCTCCAGCCTCCTCAGCTCCTATAATTCACCCCTCCACTTT.

This chain uses TRBV11-2 with TRBJ1-5; 7 bases line up with TRBD1. V lost 5 bases, J lost 3 bases, and 10 bases stayed unmatched. CDR3 length equals 16 residues. Per germline, CDR1 SGHAT and CDR2 FQNNGV. The CDR3 is CASSPGQANVNQPQHF. In DNA form, the CDR3 reads TGTGCCAGCAGCCCCGGACAGGCCAACGTCAATCAGCCCCAGCATTTT.

J is TRBJ2-7 and V is TRBV2; weak D call: TRBD1 (6 bases). V lost 7 bases and J 5 bases, leaving 18 bases between the germline ends. The CDR3 is 14 amino acids. Germline CDR1 SNHLY, CDR2 FYNNEI. The CDR3 coding sequence is TGTGCCAGCAAGAAATTACAGGGTTCTAACGAGCAGTACTTC. It is translated as CASKKLQGSNEQYF.